The T cell receptor (beta chain) described here comes from a study of metastatic and nonmetastatic thyroid tumors. CDR1 is MDHEN, CDR2 SYDVKM, per germline. The CDR3 sequence is 14 residues long. V shed 6 bases and J 5 bases; nucleotides not matched to a gene: 6. The table lists this clone with a few counts. Ahead of thyroid surgery, no patient had received treatment of any kind. TCRdb recomputed clones from the PCR reads via MiXCR. The sample lists about 8,000 clones; under 35% were seen once. The sample comprised tumor tissue. The J gene is TRBJ2-5, the V gene TRBV28; TRBD1 aligns across 10 bases. The receptor's source is a male donor with papillary thyroid cancer or a benign thyroid nodule (not recorded which). Some clones in this sample may be carry-over from other donors' samples. The CDR3 coding sequence is TGTGCCAGCAGAAGTCCGGGACAGGGGGAGACCCAGTACTTC. This encodes CASRSPGQGETQYF.